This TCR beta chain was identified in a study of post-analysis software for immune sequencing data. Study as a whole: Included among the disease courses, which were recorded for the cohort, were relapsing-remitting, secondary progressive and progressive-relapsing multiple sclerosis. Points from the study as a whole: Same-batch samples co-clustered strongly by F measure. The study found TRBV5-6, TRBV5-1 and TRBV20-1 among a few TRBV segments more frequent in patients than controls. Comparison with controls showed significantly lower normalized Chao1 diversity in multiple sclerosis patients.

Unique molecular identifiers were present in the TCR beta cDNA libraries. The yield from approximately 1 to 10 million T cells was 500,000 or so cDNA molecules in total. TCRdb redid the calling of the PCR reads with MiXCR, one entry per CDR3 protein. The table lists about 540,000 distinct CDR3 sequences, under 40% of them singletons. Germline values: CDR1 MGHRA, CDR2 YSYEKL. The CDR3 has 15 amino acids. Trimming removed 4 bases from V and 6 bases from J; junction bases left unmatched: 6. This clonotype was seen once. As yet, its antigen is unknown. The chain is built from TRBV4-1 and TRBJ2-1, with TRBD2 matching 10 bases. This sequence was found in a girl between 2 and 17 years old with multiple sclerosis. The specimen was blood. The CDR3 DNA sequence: TGCGCCAGCAGCCTGCTAGCGGGGGCCTCCAATGAGCAGTTCTTC. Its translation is CASSLLAGASNEQFF.